These 30 T cell receptor beta chains were sequenced from one sample in a study of blood T cell repertoires in COVID-19. Data came from immunoSEQ multiplex PCR; TCRdb stores just in-frame clones and leaves some out. The table records under 200,000 clones, around 67% of them present only once. The sequencing input was peripheral blood. Receptors originate from a woman of 80 years or more with acute or convalescent COVID-19.

The chain employs TRBV6-5 and TRBJ2-2, with no clear D. The CDR3 runs 13 residues. Germline V CDR1 and CDR2: MNHEY, SVGAGI. Trimming shortened V by 2 bases and J by 4 bases, and 5 bases separated the two germline ends. CDR3 region: CASSYGSTGELFF. The DNA for the CDR3 is TGTGCCAGCAGTTACGGTAGCACCGGGGAGCTGTTTTTT.

This clone was counted a few times. The rearrangement links TRBV27 to TRBJ2-7; 7 bases match TRBD1. The CDR3 has 14 residues. Germline CDR1 MNHEY, CDR2 SMNVEV (reference sequence). Trimming at V came to 5 bases and at J to 2 bases, leaving 6 bases not matched to a gene. CDR3 bases: TGTGCCAGCAGTCCTATCGGACAGGCCTACGAGCAGTACTTC. It encodes CASSPIGQAYEQYF.

Notes on this clone: The same CDR3 is also encoded by other DNA sequences in this sample. The V call is TRBV5-1, the J call TRBJ2-1; 7 nucleotides agree with TRBD2. V lost 3 bases to trimming and J lost 1 base; unmatched junction nucleotides: 4. Germline CDR1 SGHRS, CDR2 YFSETQ. This CDR3 spans 15 amino acids. CDR3 sequence: CASSSLAPSYNEQFF. The CDR3 DNA sequence: TGCGCCAGCAGCTCACTAGCGCCTTCCTACAATGAGCAGTTCTTC.

The J gene is TRBJ1-1, the V gene TRBV6-5; tentatively, D is TRBD1 (6 bases). Germline V gives CDR1 MNHEY, CDR2 SVGAGI. The CDR3 runs to 15 residues. Between the trimmed V and J ends, which lost 4 bases and 0 bases, there was a span of 12 bases. CDR3 sequence reads: CASSSGTQMNTEAFF. As DNA, the CDR3 is TGTGCCAGCAGTTCCGGGACACAAATGAACACTGAAGCTTTCTTT.

This clone has a single count. The rearrangement uses TRBV28 and TRBJ2-3; TRBD2 matches at 11 bases. This CDR3 is built from 17 residues. Per the germline V gene, CDR1 is MDHEN and CDR2 is SYDVKM. Unmatched junction bases numbered 10, after V lost 5 bases and J lost 3 bases. The CDR3 sequence: CASSGTSGSLRTDTQYF. The CDR3 bases are TGTGCCAGCAGTGGCACTAGCGGGAGCCTTCGGACAGATACGCAGTATTTT.

The chain carries TRBV14 and TRBJ2-1; TRBD1 aligns across 9 bases. Per the germline V gene, CDR1 is SGHDN and CDR2 is FVKESK. CDR3 size: 16 residues. The J segment lost 5 bases and the V segment lost 3 bases, leaving 8 bases of the junction unmatched. CDR3 nucleotide sequence: TGTGCCAGCAGCCACTTTGGACAGGGGACCAACAATGAGCAGTTCTTC. This encodes CASSHFGQGTNNEQFF.

This sequence joins TRBV3-1 (or the pseudogene TRBV3-2) and TRBJ1-6; maybe TRBD1 (5 bases). The V gene lost 1 base and the J gene lost 8 bases, with 15 bases spanning the gap. Germline V gene data show CDR1 as LGHDT and CDR2 as YNNKEL (reference sequence). This CDR3 has 16 residues. CDR3 DNA sequence: TGTGCCAGCAGCCAAGCTAGTCAGGGAATGGATTCACCCCTCCACTTT. It translates to CASSQASQGMDSPLHF.

This clone occurred once. The chain carries TRBV5-1 and TRBJ2-2; D call uncertain. Deletions cut 6 bases from V and 3 bases from J, with 9 bases between. The germline V gene has CDR1 SGHRS and CDR2 YFSETQ. The CDR3 covers 13 residues. CDR3 amino acids: CASTLADTGELFF. The CDR3 bases are TGCGCCAGCACCCTGGCGGACACCGGGGAGCTGTTTTTT.

This rearrangement joins TRBV27 to TRBJ2-7; TRBD2 matches 8 bases. V trimming: 4 bases; J trimming: 4 bases; junction bases outside the gene matches: 12. Germline loops: CDR1 MNHEY, CDR2 SMNVEV (reference sequence). This CDR3 contains 16 residues. This CDR3 is CASSSQAAGGRYEQYF. In DNA form, the CDR3 reads TGTGCCAGCAGTTCCCAGGCCGCGGGAGGCCGTTACGAGCAGTACTTC.

This clone was counted once. Different DNA sequences within this sample yield the same CDR3. This chain joins TRBV12-3 or TRBV12-4 and TRBJ1-5; D might be TRBD1 (5 bases). The CDR3 is 13 amino acids. V lost 3 bases to trimming and J lost 3 bases, with 6 bases between them. The CDR3, as DNA: TGTGCCAGCAGTTTCGGACACAATCAGCCCCAGCATTTT. It is translated as CASSFGHNQPQHF.

This clone has at least ten counts. The chain joins TRBV18 to TRBJ1-3; unclear D gene. The CDR3 has 13 residues. Trimming cost V 8 bases and J 7 bases, with 15 bases left between them. Per germline, CDR1 KGHSH and CDR2 LQKENI. Written as DNA, the CDR3 is TGTGCCAGCCACGGCGGTCTTGGTAACACCATATATTTT. It is translated as CASHGGLGNTIYF.

The chain has TRBV28 and TRBJ1-2, with TRBD1 as a possible D gene (5 bases). Germline V CDR1 and CDR2: MDHEN, SYDVKM. CDR3 size: 12 residues. Trimming took 7 bases from V and 4 from J, leaving 10 bases between them. The CDR3 DNA reads as TGTGCCAGCAAAGGGGCAAGCTATGGCTACACCTTC. Translating gives CASKGASYGYTF.

This chain connects TRBV18 to TRBJ1-4, with D tentatively TRBD1 (5 bases). Germline lookup yields CDR1 KGHSH and CDR2 LQKENI. The CDR3 runs 18 residues. V was cut by 3 bases and J by 4 bases, with 21 bases left in between. CDR3 in DNA: TGTGCCAGCTCACCCTTCTTCTCCCAGGGCCCTGATAATGAAAAACTGTTTTTT. Residues: CASSPFFSQGPDNEKLFF.

The rearrangement links TRBV27 to TRBJ2-7; 12 positions agree with TRBD2. J was trimmed by 6 bases and V by 6 bases; bases with no gene match: 9. Germline V gives CDR1 MNHEY, CDR2 SMNVEV (reference sequence). The length of the CDR3 is 15 residues. CDR3 in DNA: TGTGCCAGCAGCCCGAGACTAGCGGGAGTCCGCGAGCAGTACTTC. This encodes CASSPRLAGVREQYF.

The V and J genes are TRBV19 and TRBJ2-1, with 7 positions matching TRBD1. Trimming removed 6 bases from V and 5 bases from J; junction bases left unmatched: 4. Germline-derived CDR1 and CDR2 are LNHDA and SQIVND (reference sequence). The CDR3 sequence is 13 residues long. The CDR3 DNA follows: TGTGCCAGTAGGACGGGACAGAACAATGAGCAGTTCTTC. Translated: CASRTGQNNEQFF.

The J gene is TRBJ2-2, the V gene TRBV19; 8 bases map to TRBD1. CDR1 is LNHDA, CDR2 SQIVND, per germline (reference sequence). The CDR3 is 15 amino acids. J gave up 5 bases and V 3 bases, and 5 bases lay outside the gene matches. For the CDR3, the DNA is TGTGCCAGTAGTATTCGGACAGGGCGAACCGGGGAGCTGTTTTTT. Its translation: CASSIRTGRTGELFF.

The chain recombines TRBV19 with TRBJ2-2; D not certain. Trimming pared 5 bases from V and 6 bases from J, leaving 7 bases between. This CDR3 comprises 12 residues. CDR1 LNHDA and CDR2 SQIVND come from the germline V gene (reference sequence). For the CDR3, the DNA is TGTGCCAGTAGTTGGCCCTCCGGGGAGCTGTTTTTT. This encodes CASSWPSGELFF.

The rearrangement joins TRBV5-1 to TRBJ2-1, with TRBD2 identical over 9 bases. V shed 4 bases, J shed 3 bases, and the junction held 5 bases outside the gene matches. CDR1 is SGHRS, CDR2 YFSETQ, per germline. The length of the CDR3 is 15 residues. As DNA, the CDR3 is TGCGCCAGCAGCCTGGGACTAGCCAACTACAATGAGCAGTTCTTC. It codes for CASSLGLANYNEQFF.

J is TRBJ2-2 and V is TRBV27; possibly TRBD1 for D (5 bases). This CDR3 has 15 residues. CDR1 is MNHEY and CDR2 is SMNVEV in the germline V gene (reference sequence). V was shortened by 3 bases and J by 1 base, with 9 bases between the two germline ends. CDR3 in DNA: TGTGCCAGCAGTTTCTGGACAAGGAACACCGGGGAGCTGTTTTTT. The encoded protein is CASSFWTRNTGELFF.

J is TRBJ2-4 and V is TRBV3-1 (or the pseudogene TRBV3-2); 8 bases are a match to TRBD2. CDR1 is LGHDT, CDR2 YNNKEL, per germline (reference sequence). The CDR3 totals 13 residues. V lost 4 bases to trimming and J lost 8 bases; unmatched junction nucleotides: 4. For the CDR3, the DNA is TGTGCCAGCAGCCCAAGCGGGAGTGACATTCAGTACTTC. Residues: CASSPSGSDIQYF.

The genes are TRBV11-2 and TRBJ2-1, with TRBD1 identical over 7 bases. Germline CDR1 reads SGHAT; CDR2 reads FQNNGV. The V and J ends lost 5 bases and 7 bases, in that order; junction bases with no gene match: 8. The CDR3 consists of 14 residues. In DNA, the CDR3 is TGTGCCAGCAGCGGACAGGTTTCGTGGAATGAGCAGTTCTTC. This gives the protein CASSGQVSWNEQFF.

The chain combines TRBV11-3 with TRBJ2-7, with unresolved D. Germline CDR1 SGHNT, CDR2 YENEEA. The CDR3 runs 13 residues. V dropped 3 bases and J dropped 3 bases, with 9 bases sitting between them. The CDR3 DNA reads TGTGCCAGCAGCTTGACTGGATACTACGAGCAGTACTTC. Residues: CASSLTGYYEQYF.

This clone occurred a few times. The chain carries TRBV28 and TRBJ1-1, with a tentative D call TRBD1 (6 bases). With 5 bases removed from V and 5 bases from J, the gap between germline ends came to 9 bases. Germline V gives CDR1 MDHEN, CDR2 SYDVKM. This CDR3 has 12 amino acids. CDR3 loop: CASSLRGTEAFF. CDR3 DNA: TGTGCCAGCAGTCTCAGGGGTACTGAAGCTTTCTTT.

The V gene is TRBV13, the J gene TRBJ1-1; D remains unclear. With 4 bases removed from V and 3 bases from J, the gap between germline ends came to 12 bases. The CDR3 loop spans 14 amino acids. Germline V gene data show CDR1 as PRHDT and CDR2 as FYEKMQ (reference sequence). The CDR3 DNA follows: TGTGCCAGCAGCTATTGGAAGCGGGACACTGAAGCTTTCTTT. It is translated as CASSYWKRDTEAFF.

The gene calls are TRBV4-3 and TRBJ1-6; D remains ambiguous. Between the trimmed V and J ends, which lost 0 bases and 6 bases, there was a span of 12 bases. Per germline, CDR1 LGHNA and CDR2 YSLEER. The CDR3 spans 16 residues. CDR3 bases: TGCGCCAGCAGCCAAGATTTGGCAGAAATTAATTCACCCCTCCACTTT. Translating it yields CASSQDLAEINSPLHF.

This clone was seen only a few times. The chain recombines TRBV10-3 with TRBJ2-7; 12 nucleotides agree with TRBD1. Germline V gene data show CDR1 as ENHRY and CDR2 as SYGVKD. This CDR3 is built from 15 residues. Germline trimming cut 6 bases from V and 5 bases from J; bases unmatched to any gene: 8. The CDR3 here is CAISTGTGGRNEQYF. CDR3 nucleotide sequence: TGTGCCATCAGCACCGGGACAGGGGGCAGGAACGAGCAGTACTTC.

The rearrangement joins TRBV19 to TRBJ2-3, with 9 bases fitting TRBD1. CDR3 size: 14 residues. Germline CDR1 LNHDA, CDR2 SQIVND (reference sequence). J gave up 5 bases and V 4 bases, and 4 bases lay outside the gene matches. The CDR3 sequence: CASSTGQGVDTQYF. The CDR3 bases are TGTGCCAGTAGTACGGGACAGGGTGTAGATACGCAGTATTTT.

The V gene is TRBV27, the J gene TRBJ1-1, with 7 bases lining up with TRBD1. The CDR3 length is 17 residues. The V and J ends lost 8 bases and 5 bases, in that order; junction bases with no gene match: 20. The germline V gene has CDR1 MNHEY and CDR2 SMNVEV (reference sequence). DNA for the CDR3: TGTGCCAGCGAGGGTAAACAGGGGACCGACCCACTTACTGAAGCTTTCTTT. The encoded protein is CASEGKQGTDPLTEAFF.

This chain connects TRBV29-1 to TRBJ1-1; 10 bases align to TRBD1. Per germline, CDR1 SQVTM and CDR2 ANQGSEA. This CDR3 has 13 amino acids. J lost 5 bases, V lost 3 bases, and 3 bases had no gene match. The CDR3 coding sequence is TGCAGCGTTGATGGGGACAGGGGAACTGAAGCTTTCTTT. This gives the protein CSVDGDRGTEAFF.

The chain links TRBV19 to TRBJ2-3; the match to TRBD2 covers 12 bases. Germline CDR1 LNHDA, CDR2 SQIVND (reference sequence). This CDR3 is built from 16 residues. V dropped 6 bases and J dropped 3; count of bases not matched to a gene: 7. CDR3 protein: CASRQVTSGSTDTQYF. The CDR3 DNA follows: TGTGCCAGTAGGCAGGTGACTAGCGGGAGTACAGATACGCAGTATTTT. The variable domain in full, completed from reference TRBV19 and TRBJ2-3, reads DGGITQSPKYLFRKEGQNVTLSCEQNLNHDAMYWYRQDPGQGLRLIYYSQIVNDFQKGDIAEGYSVSREKKESFPLTVTSAQKNPTAFYLCASRQVTSGSTDTQYFGPGTRLTVL.